This entry lists 25 T cell receptor beta chains sequenced from one sample in a study of T and B cells in COVID-19 patients. Multiplex PCR with BIOMED2 TRB-A/B primer pools amplified TRB rearrangements. Each CDR3 protein is one row after TCRdb ran MiXCR on the multiplex PCR reads. The data show some 21,000 distinct CDR3 sequences, with around 30% seen just once and 2% to 2.5% held by the top ten. Blood genomic DNA input for TRB amplification was about 240-550 ng. Sequencing was performed on blood. These receptors came from a human donor who had recovered from COVID-19.

The chain uses TRBV20-1 and TRBJ1-1; 8 positions agree with TRBD1. The germline V gene encodes CDR1 DFQATT and CDR2 SNEGSKA (reference sequence). V lost 5 bases, J lost 4 bases, and 6 bases stayed unmatched. CDR3 length equals 13 residues. The CDR3 sequence: CSAGDRGATEAFF. For the CDR3, the DNA is TGCAGTGCTGGTGACAGGGGCGCCACTGAAGCTTTCTTT.

The chain is built from TRBV20-1 and TRBJ2-2, with D possibly being TRBD2 (5 bases). The V gene's germline CDR1 is DFQATT and CDR2 SNEGSKA (reference sequence). The ends were cut back, 3 bases at V and 5 bases at J, with 7 bases in the middle. This CDR3 spans 12 amino acids. The CDR3 protein is CSARRETGELFF. In DNA, the CDR3 is TGCAGTGCTAGGAGGGAAACCGGGGAGCTGTTTTTT.

This clonotype was counted only a few times. This rearrangement joins TRBV5-4 to TRBJ2-3; unclear D gene. V was pared by 0 bases and J by 3 bases, with 5 bases between. Looked up from germline, CDR1 is SGHNT and CDR2 is YYREEE (reference sequence). There are 13 residues in the CDR3. The CDR3 sequence is CASSLAGTDTQYF. CDR3 coding DNA: TGTGCCAGCAGCTTGGCTGGTACAGATACGCAGTATTTT.

CDR3 protein: CASSYRGTEKLFF. The CDR3 region has the DNA TGTGCCAGCAGTTACAGGGGGACTGAAAAACTGTTTTTT. The chain carries TRBV6-6 and TRBJ1-4; TRBD1 is a possible D gene (6 bases). The germline gives CDR1 MNHNY, CDR2 SVGAGI (reference sequence). With 2 bases removed from V and 7 bases from J, the gap between germline ends came to 8 bases. The CDR3 has 13 amino acids.

There are a few counts of this clonotype. The chain uses TRBV11-3 and TRBJ1-2, with 9 positions matching TRBD1. Germline assignment: CDR1 SGHNT and CDR2 YENEEA. V shed 4 bases, J shed 4 bases, and the junction held 10 bases outside the gene matches. CDR3 length: 16 residues. The CDR3 sequence: CASSSDAGQGVYGYTF. The CDR3 nucleotides are TGTGCCAGCAGCTCAGACGCGGGACAGGGAGTCTATGGCTACACCTTC.

This clonotype ranks as medium-sized. The chain uses TRBV6-5 and TRBJ2-1; 9 bases line up with TRBD2. The junction had 6 bases not matched to a gene; V was cut back by 0 bases and J by 3 bases. Germline-derived CDR1 and CDR2 are MNHEY and SVGAGI. The CDR3 runs 17 residues. The CDR3 sequence: CASSYSPPSGVYNEQFF. Here the CDR3 DNA reads TGTGCCAGCAGTTACTCACCACCTAGCGGGGTCTACAATGAGCAGTTCTTC.

The CDR3, as DNA: TGCGCCAGCAGCCAAAGTGGGTACACTGAAGCTTTCTTT. This gives the protein CASSQSGYTEAFF. The chain recombines TRBV5-1 with TRBJ1-1, with D unclear. Germline values: CDR1 SGHRS, CDR2 YFSETQ. Between the trimmed V and J ends, which lost 4 bases and 3 bases, there was a span of 10 bases. The CDR3 loop spans 13 amino acids.

To note about this clonotype: This may be a read error: a much more frequent sequence differs by one nucleotide. It is likely a read error, because the conserved phenylalanine at the end of the CDR3 is missing. V and J are TRBV6-1 and TRBJ2-1; maybe TRBD2 (7 bases). The CDR3 spans 15 residues. The V gene's germline CDR1 is MNHNS and CDR2 SASEGT. Trimming cost V 3 bases and J 4 bases, with 13 bases left between them. The CDR3 DNA sequence: TGTGCCAGCAGTGACCGGGGGGCAGGTTACAATGAGCAGTTCTGC. This codes for CASSDRGAGYNEQFC.

The chain employs TRBV24-1 and TRBJ2-3; no firm D call. CDR1 and CDR2 from the germline V gene are KGHDR and SFDVKD. V was clipped by 1 base and J by 6 bases, with 7 bases between them. The length of the CDR3 is 13 residues. The CDR3 coding sequence is TGTGCCACCAGTGATTTAGGCTCTGATACGCAGTATTTT. Translated: CATSDLGSDTQYF.

This clonotype was picked up one time. The rearrangement uses TRBV11-2 and TRBJ1-2; D uncertain. Germline V lookup: CDR1 SGHAT, CDR2 FQNNGV. Between the trimmed V and J ends, which lost 5 bases and 1 base, there was a span of 8 bases. The CDR3 length is 13 residues. DNA of the CDR3: TGTGCCAGCAGCGTCGGGGTTAACTATGGCTACACCTTC. It yields the protein CASSVGVNYGYTF.

This clonotype is medium-sized within its sample. The chain employs TRBV30 and TRBJ2-1; D is unresolved. Germline-derived CDR1 and CDR2 are GTSNPN and SVGIG (reference sequence). The V end lost 4 bases, the J end lost 9 bases, and 13 bases lay between the germline ends. CDR3 length: 12 amino acids. CDR3 sequence (DNA): TGTGCCTGGACCCCTCACACGGTTGAGCAGTTCTTC. This gives the protein CAWTPHTVEQFF.

This clonotype came up once. The gene calls are TRBV7-9 and TRBJ2-7, with 11 bases that match TRBD1. V shed 3 bases and J 3 bases; nucleotides not matched to a gene: 4. The CDR3 has 15 residues. The germline V gene encodes CDR1 SEHNR and CDR2 FQNEAQ (reference sequence). The CDR3 protein is CASSFFGTGGYEQYF. For the CDR3, the DNA is TGTGCCAGCAGCTTTTTCGGGACAGGGGGCTACGAGCAGTACTTC.

This clonotype was detected many times. This chain joins TRBV7-6 and TRBJ2-2, with 10 bases aligning to TRBD2. The V gene end was trimmed by 2 bases and the J gene end by 0 bases; junction bases not matched to a gene: 3. There are 17 residues in the CDR3. Germline V gene lookup returns CDR1 SGHVS and CDR2 FNYEAQ. In DNA form, the CDR3 reads TGTGCCAGCAGCTTACTAGCGGGGGCCACGAACACCGGGGAGCTGTTTTTT. Translating gives CASSLLAGATNTGELFF.

This clonotype was counted a few times. The rearrangement joins TRBV6-1 to TRBJ2-3, with 7 bases aligning to TRBD1. The CDR3 has 15 residues. Trimming removed 6 bases from V and 1 base from J; junction bases left unmatched: 7. CDR1 is MNHNS, CDR2 SASEGT, per germline. CDR3 protein: CASRVPGTGTDTQYF. CDR3 coding DNA: TGTGCCAGCAGGGTACCCGGGACAGGCACAGATACGCAGTATTTT.

By share of the sample, this clonotype is medium-sized. The chain carries TRBV19 and TRBJ2-5; 7 bases fit TRBD1. The CDR3 has 14 amino acids. The germline V gene encodes CDR1 LNHDA and CDR2 SQIVND (reference sequence). After removal of 4 bases from V and 4 bases from J, the junction contained 6 bases not matched to a gene. The CDR3 nucleotides are TGTGCCAGTAGTAGCCCGGACAGGCGAGAGACCCAGTACTTC. The encoded protein is CASSSPDRRETQYF.

Many counts were recorded for this clonotype. The V gene is TRBV18, the J gene TRBJ2-3, with 7 bases fitting TRBD1. Trimming took 3 bases from V and 4 from J; bases not matched to a gene: 7. There are 15 residues in the CDR3. Germline loops: CDR1 KGHSH, CDR2 LQKENI. In nucleotides, the CDR3 is TGTGCCAGCTCACCCCCCGGGACAGTCCCAGATACGCAGTATTTT. Translation gives CASSPPGTVPDTQYF. Full variable domain (outside the CDR3, taken from reference TRBV18 and TRBJ2-3): NAGVMQNPRHLVRRRGQEARLRCSPMKGHSHVYWYRQLPEEGLKFMVYLQKENIIDESGMPKERFSAEFPKEGPSILRIQQVVRGDSAAYFCASSPPGTVPDTQYFGPGTRLTVL.

This sequence joins TRBV6-1 and TRBJ1-4, with TRBD1 matching 7 bases. Germline assignment: CDR1 MNHNS and CDR2 SASEGT. V shed 3 bases, J shed 6 bases, and the junction held 7 bases outside the gene matches. This CDR3 comprises 15 residues. The CDR3 DNA is TGTGCCAGCAGTGATCCGGGACAGCCATATGAAAAACTGTTTTTT. Its translation: CASSDPGQPYEKLFF.

Relative to its sample, this clonotype is medium-sized (0.01 to 0.1%). The chain carries TRBV18 and TRBJ2-6, with 12 positions matching TRBD2. CDR1 is KGHSH, CDR2 LQKENI, per germline. The CDR3 spans 19 residues. The junction had 6 bases not matched to a gene; V was cut back by 3 bases and J by 0 bases. CDR3 region: CASSPNRLAGASGANVLTF. In nucleotides, the CDR3 is TGTGCCAGCTCACCGAACCGACTAGCGGGGGCCTCTGGGGCCAACGTCCTGACTTTC.

By sample share, this clonotype is medium-sized (0.01 to 0.1%). This chain joins TRBV27 and TRBJ2-3; 8 bases line up with TRBD2. The V and J ends lost 7 bases and 2 bases, in that order; junction bases with no gene match: 8. Germline loops: CDR1 MNHEY, CDR2 SMNVEV (reference sequence). The CDR3 contains 15 residues. CDR3 sequence: CASTRAGGITDTQYF. CDR3 DNA: TGTGCCAGCACTCGCGCGGGGGGAATCACAGATACGCAGTATTTT.

This rearrangement joins TRBV12-3 or TRBV12-4 to TRBJ1-5; D is perhaps TRBD1 (5 bases). The length of the CDR3 is 15 residues. Trimming took 3 bases from V and 1 from J, leaving 10 bases between them. The CDR3 DNA reads TGTGCCAGCAGTTTCAGGGCCATGAGCAATCAGCCCCAGCATTTT. Translating gives CASSFRAMSNQPQHF.

CDR3 DNA: TGTGCCTGGAAGTCCAGGGATGGCTACACCTTC. It encodes CAWKSRDGYTF. This sequence joins TRBV30 and TRBJ1-2; the D gene is possibly TRBD1 (5 bases). Looked up from germline, CDR1 is GTSNPN and CDR2 is SVGIG (reference sequence). Trimming removed 4 bases from V and 6 bases from J, with 9 bases in between. This CDR3 contains 11 residues.

The chain is built from TRBV24-1 and TRBJ1-1, with no clear D. The CDR3 runs to 15 residues. The V end lost 4 bases, the J end lost 1 base, and 12 bases lay between the germline ends. Germline CDR1 reads KGHDR; CDR2 reads SFDVKD. CDR3: CATSDRTKGNTEAFF. CDR3 sequence (DNA): TGTGCCACCAGTGACCGGACTAAAGGGAACACTGAAGCTTTCTTT.

CDR3 nucleotides: TGTGCCAGCAGTGCCTCCGGGACCCAAACAGAAAAACTGTTTTTT. This codes for CASSASGTQTEKLFF. The V call is TRBV6-4, the J call TRBJ1-4; D may be TRBD1 (5 bases). The length of the CDR3 is 15 residues. The germline V gene encodes CDR1 MRHNA and CDR2 SNTAGT. With 4 bases removed from V and 8 bases from J, the gap between germline ends came to 17 bases.

This clonotype is judged medium-sized (0.01 to 0.1%). The CDR3 DNA sequence: TGTGCCAGCAGGTCCCCTACAGATACGCAGTATTTT. The encoded protein is CASRSPTDTQYF. The V gene is TRBV6-5, the J gene TRBJ2-3; no definite D call. Trimming stripped 6 bases from V and 3 bases from J, with 7 bases between. From germline, CDR1 is MNHEY and CDR2 SVGAGI. The CDR3 extends over 12 amino acids.

This clonotype was found a few times. V is TRBV12-3 or TRBV12-4 and J is TRBJ2-2; weak D call: TRBD2 (5 bases). The CDR3 runs to 16 residues. The ends were cut back, 3 bases at V and 2 bases at J, with 13 bases in the middle. The CDR3 DNA sequence: TGTGCCAGCAGTTTTCCCGCGGGCCGCAACACCGGGGAGCTGTTTTTT. Its protein product is CASSFPAGRNTGELFF.